The 16 T cell receptor beta chains below were found in one sample sequenced in a study of OX40 agonist ivuxolimab in advanced cancers. Generated by immunoSEQ multiplex PCR, the TCRdb table keeps only in-frame clones and is missing some. The data show 82,000 or so clones, with approximately 89% seen just once and 2.4% held by the top ten. The sample here was CD4+ or CD8+ T cells sorted from blood, taken in a trial of the OX40 agonist ivuxolimab. Every receptor here comes from an adult with an advanced solid tumor such as melanoma, head and neck, liver or kidney cancer.

CDR3 residues: CASSPGVLNTEAFF. CDR3 DNA sequence: TGTGCCAGCTCACCCGGAGTTCTGAACACTGAAGCTTTCTTT. This rearrangement joins TRBV18 to TRBJ1-1; the D is unclear. CDR3 length: 14 residues. V dropped 3 bases and J dropped 0 bases, with 8 bases sitting between them. CDR1 is KGHSH and CDR2 is LQKENI in the germline V gene.

The chain couples TRBV28 to TRBJ2-1; D may match TRBD1 or TRBD2 (5 bases each). V was trimmed by 3 bases and J by 9 bases, leaving 15 bases between them. Germline V gene data show CDR1 as MDHEN and CDR2 as SYDVKM. The CDR3 contains 14 residues. The CDR3 sequence is CASSFPASGGEQFF. The CDR3 bases are TGTGCCAGCAGTTTCCCCGCCTCTGGGGGTGAGCAGTTCTTC.

The chain is built from TRBV6-6 and TRBJ2-7; 9 nucleotides match TRBD1. CDR3 length equals 13 residues. Germline loops: CDR1 MNHNY, CDR2 SVGAGI (reference sequence). V lost 11 bases and J lost 4; bases outside the gene matches: 9. CDR3 region: CAASWDRVYEQYF. The CDR3 DNA is TGTGCCGCCTCGTGGGACAGGGTGTACGAGCAGTACTTC.

The CDR3, as DNA: TGTGCCAGCCGTGACAGAAGCCAAGAGACCCAGTACTTC. It yields the protein CASRDRSQETQYF. The gene calls are TRBV28 and TRBJ2-5, with D possibly TRBD1 on 5 matching bases. This CDR3 region has 13 residues. The V gene's germline CDR1 is MDHEN and CDR2 SYDVKM. Trimming pared 8 bases from V and 1 base from J, leaving 11 bases between.

This chain connects TRBV9 to TRBJ2-7; 9 positions agree with TRBD1. The CDR3 length is 15 residues. Trimming at V came to 4 bases and at J to 2 bases, leaving 7 bases not matched to a gene. The germline V gene has CDR1 SGDLS and CDR2 YYNGEE. CDR3 loop: CASSPLGTGPYEQYF. CDR3 nucleotides: TGTGCCAGCAGCCCGCTCGGGACAGGGCCCTACGAGCAGTACTTC.

The gene calls are TRBV5-1 and TRBJ1-3; the D is unclear. Germline values: CDR1 SGHRS, CDR2 YFSETQ. This CDR3 has 13 amino acids. V lost 2 bases and J lost 2, with 5 bases in between. The DNA for the CDR3 is TGCGCCAGCAGCTTTACGGCTGGAAACACCATATATTTT. Residues: CASSFTAGNTIYF.

The rearrangement uses TRBV7-2 and TRBJ1-3, with unresolved D. This CDR3 spans 16 amino acids. The ends were cut back, 5 bases at V and 2 bases at J, with 16 bases in the middle. Germline CDR1 is SGHTA and CDR2 is FQGNSA. DNA for the CDR3: TGTGCCAGCAGCCCCTCAGTGATGGGGACTGGAAACACCATATATTTT. Translation gives CASSPSVMGTGNTIYF.

This clone was detected only a few times. The chain links TRBV7-9 to TRBJ1-4, with D unresolved. The germline V gene encodes CDR1 SEHNR and CDR2 FQNEAQ (reference sequence). V was clipped by 5 bases and J by 6 bases, with 10 bases between them. This CDR3 has 13 residues. The CDR3 loop reads CASSPSLYEKLFF. Written as DNA, the CDR3 is TGTGCCAGCAGCCCTTCGCTATATGAAAAACTGTTTTTT.

V gene TRBV6-5 combines with J gene TRBJ2-5, with TRBD2 as a possible D gene (7 bases). Germline lookup yields CDR1 MNHEY and CDR2 SVGAGI. The CDR3 is made up of 13 amino acids. V lost 6 bases and J lost 7, with 15 bases in between. The CDR3 region is CASSLVGGATQYF. DNA of the CDR3: TGTGCCAGCAGCCTTGTTGGGGGGGCGACCCAGTACTTC.

This rearrangement joins TRBV4-2 to TRBJ1-4; TRBD1 agrees at 10 bases. With 0 bases clipped from V and 5 bases from J, the junction kept 6 bases outside the gene matches. Germline V CDR1 and CDR2: LGHNA, YNFKEQ. The CDR3 sequence is 17 residues long. CDR3 sequence (DNA): TGTGCCAGCAGCCAAGAAGCCCCGGGACAGGGGAATGAAAAACTGTTTTTT. Its translation is CASSQEAPGQGNEKLFF.

This clone turned up a few times. The chain has TRBV6-1 and TRBJ1-5; D remains ambiguous. Trimming removed 6 bases at V and 5 bases at J, with 11 bases between. The CDR3 extends over 13 amino acids. The germline V gene encodes CDR1 MNHNS and CDR2 SASEGT. CDR3 protein: CASRDHSDQPQHF. The CDR3 DNA follows: TGTGCCAGCAGAGATCACTCCGATCAGCCCCAGCATTTT.

The chain joins TRBV28 to TRBJ1-4; TRBD1 aligns across 7 bases. CDR3 length: 16 amino acids. The trim removed 6 bases at V and 4 bases at J, leaving 11 bases unmatched. Per the germline V gene, CDR1 is MDHEN and CDR2 is SYDVKM. The CDR3 nucleotides are TGTGCCAGCAGCACAACAGGGGCACCCCTTAATGAAAAACTGTTTTTT. It specifies CASSTTGAPLNEKLFF.

The chain uses TRBV19 and TRBJ1-6, with 10 bases lining up with TRBD1. The germline CDR1 and CDR2 sequences are LNHDA and SQIVND (reference sequence). The V segment lost 7 bases and the J segment 7 bases; nucleotides outside the gene matches: 7. The CDR3 has 15 residues. CDR3 sequence: CASTWTGGMNSPLHF. The CDR3 bases are TGTGCCAGTACCTGGACAGGGGGGATGAATTCACCCCTCCACTTT.

The chain carries TRBV6-5 and TRBJ2-7; a possible D gene is TRBD2 (6 bases). Germline V CDR1 and CDR2: MNHEY, SVGAGI. The CDR3 runs to 14 residues. Between the trimmed V and J ends, which lost 6 bases and 3 bases, there was a span of 15 bases. The CDR3 coding sequence is TGTGCCAGCAGCCCGCCCGGGGGAGGCTACGAGCAGTACTTC. It yields the protein CASSPPGGGYEQYF.

The chain links TRBV6-1 to TRBJ1-2; 8 bases line up with TRBD1. The germline CDR1 and CDR2 sequences are MNHNS and SASEGT. Trimming removed 4 bases from V and 0 bases from J; junction bases left unmatched: 13. The CDR3 spans 18 residues. CDR3 DNA sequence: TGTGCCAGCAGTGTCCTACCGGGACAGGAGGCCACTAACTATGGCTACACCTTC. The encoded protein is CASSVLPGQEATNYGYTF.

The V gene is TRBV5-1, the J gene TRBJ2-1, with a weak D call TRBD1 (7 bases). Per germline, CDR1 SGHRS and CDR2 YFSETQ. V was trimmed by 7 bases and J by 7 bases, leaving 21 bases between them. The CDR3 length is 15 residues. CDR3 coding DNA: TGCGCCAGCTGTTCGGAGGGGGCGGTTTGGAATGAGCAGTTCTTC. It codes for CASCSEGAVWNEQFF.